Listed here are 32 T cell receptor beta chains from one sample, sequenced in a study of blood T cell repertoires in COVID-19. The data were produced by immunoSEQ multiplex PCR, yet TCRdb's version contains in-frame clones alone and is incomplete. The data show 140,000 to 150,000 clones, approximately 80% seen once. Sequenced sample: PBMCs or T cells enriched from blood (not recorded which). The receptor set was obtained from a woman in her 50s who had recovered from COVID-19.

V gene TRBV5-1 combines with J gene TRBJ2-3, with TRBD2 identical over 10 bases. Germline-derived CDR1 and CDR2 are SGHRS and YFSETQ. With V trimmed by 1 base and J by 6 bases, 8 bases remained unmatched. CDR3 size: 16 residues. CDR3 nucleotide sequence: TGCGCCAGCAGCTTGAGCCCAGCGGGGGGGTCCGATACGCAGTATTTT. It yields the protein CASSLSPAGGSDTQYF.

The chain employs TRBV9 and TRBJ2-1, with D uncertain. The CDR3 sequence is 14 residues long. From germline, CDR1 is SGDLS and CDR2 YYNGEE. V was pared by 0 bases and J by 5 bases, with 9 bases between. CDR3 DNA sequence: TGTGCCAGCAGCGTAGCAGGCAGGAACAATGAGCAGTTCTTC. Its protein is CASSVAGRNNEQFF.

The chain's CDR3 is CSVGQGNQGEQFF. In DNA form, the CDR3 reads TGCAGCGTAGGACAGGGAAATCAGGGTGAGCAGTTCTTC. The chain is built from TRBV29-1 and TRBJ2-1; 8 nucleotides align to TRBD1. From germline, CDR1 is SQVTM and CDR2 ANQGSEA. The CDR3 covers 13 residues. Unmatched junction bases numbered 10, after V lost 6 bases and J lost 9 bases.

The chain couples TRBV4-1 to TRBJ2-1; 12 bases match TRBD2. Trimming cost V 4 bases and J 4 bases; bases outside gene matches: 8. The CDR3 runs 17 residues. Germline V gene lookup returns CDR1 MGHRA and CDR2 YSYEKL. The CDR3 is CASSPSSGGAFYNEQFF. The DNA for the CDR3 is TGCGCCAGCAGCCCTTCTAGCGGGGGGGCATTTTACAATGAGCAGTTCTTC.

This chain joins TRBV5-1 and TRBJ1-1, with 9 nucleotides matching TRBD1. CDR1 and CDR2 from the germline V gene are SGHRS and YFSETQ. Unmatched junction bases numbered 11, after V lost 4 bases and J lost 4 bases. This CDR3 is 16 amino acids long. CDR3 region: CASSMNPGQGSTEAFF. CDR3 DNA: TGCGCCAGCAGCATGAACCCCGGACAGGGGAGCACTGAAGCTTTCTTT.

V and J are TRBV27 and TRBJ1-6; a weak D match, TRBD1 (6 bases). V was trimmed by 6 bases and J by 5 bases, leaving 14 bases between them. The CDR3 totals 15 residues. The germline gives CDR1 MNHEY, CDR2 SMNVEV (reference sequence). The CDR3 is CASSSWGLDNSPLHF. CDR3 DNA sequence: TGTGCCAGCAGCTCCTGGGGGCTTGATAATTCACCCCTCCACTTT.

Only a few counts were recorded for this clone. DNA for the CDR3: TGTGCCAGCAGTCAACCTACGGGACAGGGTCATCAGCCCCAGCATTTT. This translates into CASSQPTGQGHQPQHF. The genes are TRBV28 and TRBJ1-5, with TRBD1 matching over 9 bases. V lost 5 bases, J lost 5 bases, and 10 bases stayed unmatched. Germline CDR1 and CDR2: MDHEN and SYDVKM. This CDR3 spans 16 amino acids.

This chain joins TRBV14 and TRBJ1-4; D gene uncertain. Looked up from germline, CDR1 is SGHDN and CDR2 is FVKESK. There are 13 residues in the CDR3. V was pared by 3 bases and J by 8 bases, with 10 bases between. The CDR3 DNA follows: TGTGCCAGCAGCCACGCCACGGGGGAAAAACTGTTTTTT. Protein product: CASSHATGEKLFF. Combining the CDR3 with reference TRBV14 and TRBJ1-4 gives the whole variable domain EAGVTQFPSHSVIEKGQTVTLRCDPISGHDNLYWYRRVMGKEIKFLLHFVKESKQDESGMPNNRFLAERTGGTYSTLKVQPAELEDSGVYFCASSHATGEKLFFGSGTQLSVL.

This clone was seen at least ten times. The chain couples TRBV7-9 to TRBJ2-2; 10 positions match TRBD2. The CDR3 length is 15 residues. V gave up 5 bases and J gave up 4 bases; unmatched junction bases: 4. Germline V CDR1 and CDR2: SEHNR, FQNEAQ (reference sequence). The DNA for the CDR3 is TGTGCCAGCAGCCCACCTAGCGGGGGCACCGGGGAGCTGTTTTTT. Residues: CASSPPSGGTGELFF.

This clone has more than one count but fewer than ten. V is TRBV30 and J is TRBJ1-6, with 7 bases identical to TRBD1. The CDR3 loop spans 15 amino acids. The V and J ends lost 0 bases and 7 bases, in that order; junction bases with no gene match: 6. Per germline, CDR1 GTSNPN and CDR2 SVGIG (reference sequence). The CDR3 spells CAWSVRAGGNSPLHF. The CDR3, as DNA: TGTGCCTGGAGTGTAAGGGCAGGGGGAAATTCACCCCTCCACTTT.

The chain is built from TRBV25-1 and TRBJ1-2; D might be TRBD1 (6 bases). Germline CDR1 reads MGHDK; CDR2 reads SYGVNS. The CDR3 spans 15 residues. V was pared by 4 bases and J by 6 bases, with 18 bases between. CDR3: CASSVDLTGYDGYTF. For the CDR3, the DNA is TGTGCCAGCAGTGTCGACCTCACAGGGTATGATGGCTACACCTTC.

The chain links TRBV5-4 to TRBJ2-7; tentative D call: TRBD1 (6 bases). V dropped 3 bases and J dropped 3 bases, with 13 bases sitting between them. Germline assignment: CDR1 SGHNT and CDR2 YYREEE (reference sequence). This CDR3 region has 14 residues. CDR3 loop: CASSSTGTSYEQYF. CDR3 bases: TGTGCCAGCAGCTCAACCGGGACAAGCTACGAGCAGTACTTC.

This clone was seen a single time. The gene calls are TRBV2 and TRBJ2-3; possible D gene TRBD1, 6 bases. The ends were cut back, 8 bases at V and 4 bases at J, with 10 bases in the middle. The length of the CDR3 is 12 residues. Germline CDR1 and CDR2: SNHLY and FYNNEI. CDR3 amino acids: CASGDTPDTQYF. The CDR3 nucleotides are TGTGCCAGCGGGGACACTCCAGATACGCAGTATTTT.

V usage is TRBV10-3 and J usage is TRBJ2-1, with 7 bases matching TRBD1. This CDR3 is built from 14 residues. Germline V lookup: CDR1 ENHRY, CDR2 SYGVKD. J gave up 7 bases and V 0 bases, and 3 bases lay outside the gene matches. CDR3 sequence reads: CAISESGQRNEQFF. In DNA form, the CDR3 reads TGTGCCATCAGTGAGTCGGGACAGCGGAATGAGCAGTTCTTC.

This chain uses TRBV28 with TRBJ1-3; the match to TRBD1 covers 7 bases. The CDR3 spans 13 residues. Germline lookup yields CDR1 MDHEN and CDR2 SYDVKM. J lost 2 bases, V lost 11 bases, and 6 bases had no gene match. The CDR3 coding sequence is TGTGCCGGCCAGGGGGTTCCTGGAAACACCATATATTTT. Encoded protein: CAGQGVPGNTIYF. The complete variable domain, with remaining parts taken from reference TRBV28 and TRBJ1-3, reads DVKVTQSSRYLVKRTGEKVFLECVQDMDHENMFWYRQDPGLGLRLIYFSYDVKMKEKGDIPEGYSVSREKKERFSLILESASTNQTSMYLCAGQGVPGNTIYFGEGSWLTVV.

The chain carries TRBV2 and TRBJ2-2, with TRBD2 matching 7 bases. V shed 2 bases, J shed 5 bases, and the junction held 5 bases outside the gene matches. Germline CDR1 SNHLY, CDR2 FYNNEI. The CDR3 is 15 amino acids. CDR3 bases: TGTGCCAGCAGTGAACGGGGCGGGGGAACCGGGGAGCTGTTTTTT. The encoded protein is CASSERGGGTGELFF.

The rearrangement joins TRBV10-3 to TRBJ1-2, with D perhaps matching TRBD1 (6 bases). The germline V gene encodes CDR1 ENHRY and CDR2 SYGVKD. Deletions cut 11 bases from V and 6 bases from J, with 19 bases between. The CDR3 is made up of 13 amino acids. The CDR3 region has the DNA TGTGCCGGCCGACAGGATATGATGGATGGCTACACCTTC. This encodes CAGRQDMMDGYTF.

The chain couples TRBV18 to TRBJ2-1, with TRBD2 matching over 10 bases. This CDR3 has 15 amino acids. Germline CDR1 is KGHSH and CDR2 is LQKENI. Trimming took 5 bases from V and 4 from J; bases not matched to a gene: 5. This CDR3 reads CASSDSGGQYNEQFF. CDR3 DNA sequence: TGTGCCAGCTCAGATAGCGGGGGGCAGTACAATGAGCAGTTCTTC. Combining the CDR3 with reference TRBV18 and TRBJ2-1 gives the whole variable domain NAGVMQNPRHLVRRRGQEARLRCSPMKGHSHVYWYRQLPEEGLKFMVYLQKENIIDESGMPKERFSAEFPKEGPSILRIQQVVRGDSAAYFCASSDSGGQYNEQFFGPGTRLTVL.

CDR3 in DNA: TGCGCCAGCAGCCAAGGGGGGCTTGGTTCACCCCTCCACTTT. Its protein is CASSQGGLGSPLHF. The V call is TRBV4-1, the J call TRBJ1-6, with D tentatively TRBD1 (6 bases). The ends were cut back, 1 base at V and 9 bases at J, with 10 bases in the middle. Germline V gene data show CDR1 as MGHRA and CDR2 as YSYEKL. The CDR3 is made up of 14 amino acids.

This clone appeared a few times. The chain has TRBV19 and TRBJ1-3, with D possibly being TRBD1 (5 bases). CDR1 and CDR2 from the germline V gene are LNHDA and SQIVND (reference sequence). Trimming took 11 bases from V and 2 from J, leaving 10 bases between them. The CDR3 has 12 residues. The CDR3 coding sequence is TGTGCCTCGGGGGTACCTGGAAACACCATATATTTT. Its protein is CASGVPGNTIYF.

The CDR3, as DNA: TGTGCCAGCAGGGACTCCGGGGTGGGTAATTCACCCCTCCACTTT. This translates into CASRDSGVGNSPLHF. The chain employs TRBV19 and TRBJ1-6, with a weak D call TRBD1 (5 bases). The CDR3 sequence is 15 residues long. Germline loops: CDR1 LNHDA, CDR2 SQIVND (reference sequence). V shed 9 bases and J shed 6 bases, with 18 bases lying between them.

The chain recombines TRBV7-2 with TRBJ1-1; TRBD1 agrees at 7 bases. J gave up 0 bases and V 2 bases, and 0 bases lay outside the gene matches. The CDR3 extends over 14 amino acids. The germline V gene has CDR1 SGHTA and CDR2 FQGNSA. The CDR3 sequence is CASSLRGLNTEAFF. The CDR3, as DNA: TGTGCCAGCAGCTTAAGGGGGCTGAACACTGAAGCTTTCTTT.

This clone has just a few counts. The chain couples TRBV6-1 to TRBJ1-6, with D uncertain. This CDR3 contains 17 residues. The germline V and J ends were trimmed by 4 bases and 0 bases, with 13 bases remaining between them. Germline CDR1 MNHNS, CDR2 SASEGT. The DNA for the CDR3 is TGTGCCAGCAGTGGTGGGCCCTTAAGCTCCTATAATTCACCCCTCCACTTT. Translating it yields CASSGGPLSSYNSPLHF.

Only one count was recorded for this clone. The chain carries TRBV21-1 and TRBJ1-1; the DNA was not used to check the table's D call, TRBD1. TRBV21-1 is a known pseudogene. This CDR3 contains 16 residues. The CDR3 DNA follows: TGTGCCAGCAGCAAACAGGACAGGGGGTTTCACACTGAAGCTTTCTTT. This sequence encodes CASSKQDRGFHTEAFF.

The DNA for the CDR3 is TGTGCCAGCAGTTTAGGGGAGTCACTCATGAACACTGAAGCTTTCTTT. This codes for CASSLGESLMNTEAFF. This sequence joins TRBV28 and TRBJ1-1, with unresolved D. The CDR3 sequence is 16 residues long. Trimming removed 2 bases at V and 0 bases at J, with 13 bases between. CDR1 is MDHEN, CDR2 SYDVKM, per germline. The whole variable domain, remainder taken from reference TRBV28 and TRBJ1-1, is DVKVTQSSRYLVKRTGEKVFLECVQDMDHENMFWYRQDPGLGLRLIYFSYDVKMKEKGDIPEGYSVSREKKERFSLILESASTNQTSMYLCASSLGESLMNTEAFFGQGTRLTVV.

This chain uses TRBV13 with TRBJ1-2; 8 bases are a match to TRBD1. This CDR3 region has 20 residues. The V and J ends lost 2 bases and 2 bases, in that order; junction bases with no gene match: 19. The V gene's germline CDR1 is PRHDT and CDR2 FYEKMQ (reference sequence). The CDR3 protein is CASSLYVARMTGESNYGYTF. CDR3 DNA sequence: TGTGCCAGCAGCTTATATGTTGCGAGAATGACAGGGGAAAGCAACTATGGCTACACCTTC. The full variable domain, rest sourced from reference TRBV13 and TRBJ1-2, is AAGVIQSPRHLIKEKRETATLKCYPIPRHDTVYWYQQGPGQDPQFLISFYEKMQSDKGSIPDRFSAQQFSDYHSELNMSSLELGDSALYFCASSLYVARMTGESNYGYTFGSGTRLTVV.

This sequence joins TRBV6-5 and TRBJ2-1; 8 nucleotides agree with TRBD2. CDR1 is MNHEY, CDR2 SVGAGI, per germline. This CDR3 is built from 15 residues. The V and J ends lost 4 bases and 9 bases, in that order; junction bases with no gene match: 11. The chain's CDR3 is CASSSLAGPRTEQFF. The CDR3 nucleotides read TGTGCCAGCAGTTCCCTAGCGGGCCCGCGGACTGAGCAGTTCTTC.

DNA for the CDR3: TGCAGTGCTAGTCCCCCCCAAACTAGCGGGGGTGGCACCGGGGAGCTGTTTTTT. Translation gives CSASPPQTSGGGTGELFF. The V and J genes are TRBV20-1 and TRBJ2-2; TRBD2 aligns across 11 bases. Germline lookup yields CDR1 DFQATT and CDR2 SNEGSKA (reference sequence). V trimming: 3 bases; J trimming: 4 bases; junction bases outside the gene matches: 13. The CDR3 sequence is 18 residues long.

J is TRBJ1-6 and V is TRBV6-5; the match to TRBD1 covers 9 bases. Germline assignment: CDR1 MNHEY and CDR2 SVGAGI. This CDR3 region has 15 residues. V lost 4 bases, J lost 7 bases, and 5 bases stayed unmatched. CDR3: CASSFGTGLNSPLHF. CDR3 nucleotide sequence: TGTGCCAGCAGTTTCGGGACAGGGCTCAATTCACCCCTCCACTTT.

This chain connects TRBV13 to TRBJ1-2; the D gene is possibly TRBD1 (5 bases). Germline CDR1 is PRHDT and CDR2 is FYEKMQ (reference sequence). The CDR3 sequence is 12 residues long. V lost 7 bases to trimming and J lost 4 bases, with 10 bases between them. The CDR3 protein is CASTDRTYGYTF. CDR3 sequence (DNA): TGTGCCAGCACCGACAGAACCTATGGCTACACCTTC.

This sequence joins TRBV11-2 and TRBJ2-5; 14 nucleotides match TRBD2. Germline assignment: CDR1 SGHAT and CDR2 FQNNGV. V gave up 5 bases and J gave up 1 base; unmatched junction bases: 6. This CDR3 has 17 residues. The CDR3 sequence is CASSRGTSGGRQETQYF. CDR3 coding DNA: TGTGCCAGCAGCCGCGGGACTAGCGGGGGCCGCCAAGAGACCCAGTACTTC.

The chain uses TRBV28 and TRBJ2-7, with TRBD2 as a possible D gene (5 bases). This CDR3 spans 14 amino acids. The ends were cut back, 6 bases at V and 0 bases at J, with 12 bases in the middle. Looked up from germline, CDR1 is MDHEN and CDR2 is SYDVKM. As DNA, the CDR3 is TGTGCCAGCAGAGCGGACGGAAGCTCCTACGAGCAGTACGTC. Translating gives CASRADGSSYEQYV.